One and the same sample provided the 3 T cell receptor beta chains below, sequenced in a study of response to subunit inactivated influenza vaccine. MiXCR was run by TCRdb on the RT-PCR reads, yielding one entry per CDR3 protein. The sample consists of 170,000 or so distinct CDR3 sequences, about 10% of them appearing once. The input for sequencing was CD8+ T cells sorted from PBMCs, taken less than 30 months after vaccination. All receptors come from a man between 50 and 69 years old who received an inactivated influenza vaccine.

This clonotype was seen ten or more times. The chain has TRBV7-9 and TRBJ1-6; 10 bases are shared with TRBD1. The length of the CDR3 is 14 residues. Losses at the gene ends were 5 bases for V and 9 bases for J; bases not matched to a gene: 4. From germline, CDR1 is SEHNR and CDR2 FQNEAQ (reference sequence). The CDR3 here is CASSPGTGVSPLHF. In DNA form, the CDR3 reads TGTGCCAGCAGCCCCGGGACAGGGGTTTCACCCCTCCACTTT.

V is TRBV11-2 and J is TRBJ2-1, with TRBD1 matching 10 bases. With 3 bases clipped from V and 4 bases from J, the junction kept 12 bases outside the gene matches. CDR3 length: 18 amino acids. The germline V gene encodes CDR1 SGHAT and CDR2 FQNNGV. The CDR3 DNA follows: TGTGCCAGCAGCTTGAGTCCCCCGGGGACAGGGGTGTACAATGAGCAGTTCTTC. Its translation is CASSLSPPGTGVYNEQFF.

This clonotype was seen at least ten times. This chain links TRBV20-1 with TRBJ2-3; D is unresolved. Germline lookup yields CDR1 DFQATT and CDR2 SNEGSKA (reference sequence). The CDR3 length is 13 residues. Trimming removed 3 bases from V and 0 bases from J, with 7 bases in between. The CDR3 nucleotides are TGCAGTGCTAGTTTGGCTAGCACAGATACGCAGTATTTT. This gives the protein CSASLASTDTQYF.